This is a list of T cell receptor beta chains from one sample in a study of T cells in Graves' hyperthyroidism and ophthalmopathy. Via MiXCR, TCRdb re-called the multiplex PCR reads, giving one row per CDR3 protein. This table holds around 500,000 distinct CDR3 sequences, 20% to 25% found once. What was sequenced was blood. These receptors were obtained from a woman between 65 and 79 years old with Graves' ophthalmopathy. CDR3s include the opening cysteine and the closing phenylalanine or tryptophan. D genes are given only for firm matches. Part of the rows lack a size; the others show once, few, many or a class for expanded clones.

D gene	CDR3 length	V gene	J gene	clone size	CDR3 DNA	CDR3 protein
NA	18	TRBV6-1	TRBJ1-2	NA	TGTGCCAGCAGTTCGGACATATTATCAGGGGTCAGTGACTATGGCTACACCTTC	CASSSDILSGVSDYGYTF
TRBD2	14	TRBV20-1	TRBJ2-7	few	TGCAGTGCTATTGGGACTAGCGGGACATACGAGCAGTACTTC	CSAIGTSGTYEQYF
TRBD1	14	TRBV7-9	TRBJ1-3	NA	TGTGCCAGCAGCGCCACAGGGGGAGGAAACACCATATATTTT	CASSATGGGNTIYF
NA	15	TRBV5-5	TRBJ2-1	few	TGTGCCAGCAACGGGAGTGGAGGCTCCTACAATGAGCAGTTCTTC	CASNGSGGSYNEQFF
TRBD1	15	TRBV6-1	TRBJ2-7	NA	TGTGCCAGCAGCAAGGGACAGGGGATGACCTACGAGCAGTACTTC	CASSKGQGMTYEQYF
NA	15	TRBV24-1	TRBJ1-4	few	TGTGCCACCAGTGATCCAGGGTCCCCGGATGAAAAACTGTTTTTT	CATSDPGSPDEKLFF
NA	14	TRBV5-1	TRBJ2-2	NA	TGCGCCAGCAATTGGAATAGCGGAACCGGGGAGCTGTTTTTT	CASNWNSGTGELFF
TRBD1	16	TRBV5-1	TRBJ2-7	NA	TGCGCCAGCAGCTTGGTGTCACCAGGGGGCAATCACGAGCAGTACTTC	CASSLVSPGGNHEQYF
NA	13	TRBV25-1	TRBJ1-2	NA	TGTGCCAGCAGTGGAATCTTGGGAGATGGCTACACCTTC	CASSGILGDGYTF
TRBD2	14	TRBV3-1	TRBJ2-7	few	TGTGCCAGCACCATCGGGGGAGGGGTTTACGAGCAGTACTTC	CASTIGGGVYEQYF
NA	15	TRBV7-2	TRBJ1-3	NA	TGTGCCAGCAGCCCCTGGGGGGGGTCTGGAAACACCATATATTTT	CASSPWGGSGNTIYF
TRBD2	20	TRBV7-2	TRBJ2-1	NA	TGTGCCAGCAGCTTACAGGGATCACTAGCGGGAGAAACTTCCTACAATGAGCAGTTCTTC	CASSLQGSLAGETSYNEQFF
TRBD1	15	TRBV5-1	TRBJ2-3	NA	TGCGCCAGCAGCCCCGGGACAGTGAGCACAGATACGCAGTATTTT	CASSPGTVSTDTQYF